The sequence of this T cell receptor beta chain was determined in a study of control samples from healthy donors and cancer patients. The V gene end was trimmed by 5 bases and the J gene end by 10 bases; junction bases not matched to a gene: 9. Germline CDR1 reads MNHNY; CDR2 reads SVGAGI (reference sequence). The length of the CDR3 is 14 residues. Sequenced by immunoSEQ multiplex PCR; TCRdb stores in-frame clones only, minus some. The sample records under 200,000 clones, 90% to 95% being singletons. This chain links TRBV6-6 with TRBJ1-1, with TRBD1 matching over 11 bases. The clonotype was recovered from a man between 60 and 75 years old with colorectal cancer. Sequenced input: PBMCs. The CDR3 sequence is CASSPAPGQGGAFF. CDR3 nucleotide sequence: TGTGCCAGCAGTCCCGCCCCGGGACAGGGGGGAGCTTTCTTT.